Each of the 10 T cell receptor beta chains below was sequenced from the same sample in a study of shared clonotypes between healthy human individuals. Clones were sequenced by immunoSEQ multiplex PCR, and TCRdb holds only the in-frame ones, with some missing. The sample includes over a million clones, about four fifths seen only once; the top ten take 0.5% to 0.65%. The sequenced sample was memory CD4+ T cells from PBMCs. Regarding subset: CD45RA-negative fraction. Source of these receptors: a man aged 18 to 29 in good health. Some clones in this sample may be carry-over from other donors' samples.

The count of this clone is one. CDR3: CASNPGFGHEQYF. CDR3 nucleotide sequence: TGTGCCAGCAACCCCGGCTTCGGGCACGAGCAGTACTTC. V gene TRBV7-2 combines with J gene TRBJ2-7; no firm D call. The CDR3 covers 13 residues. The germline gives CDR1 SGHTA, CDR2 FQGNSA. Between the trimmed V and J ends, which lost 7 bases and 5 bases, there was a span of 15 bases.

The rearrangement joins TRBV5-1 to TRBJ2-4; TRBD1 matches at 8 bases. Looked up from germline, CDR1 is SGHRS and CDR2 is YFSETQ. V gave up 0 bases and J gave up 6 bases; unmatched junction bases: 5. CDR3 length: 15 amino acids. CDR3 DNA: TGCGCCAGCAGCTTGGCCGCAGGGGGCAGAAACATTCAGTACTTC. Protein product: CASSLAAGGRNIQYF.

A remark on this clone: Other DNA sequences within the sample encode an identical CDR3. The CDR3 protein is CATSRGYNEQFF. The CDR3 nucleotides are TGTGCCACCTCTCGTGGGTACAATGAGCAGTTCTTC. The V and J genes are TRBV15 and TRBJ2-1; D is unclear. Per germline, CDR1 LNHNV and CDR2 YYDKDF (reference sequence). This CDR3 contains 12 residues. The V end lost 8 bases, the J end lost 4 bases, and 9 bases lay between the germline ends.

As concerns this clone: Just one base apart from a much larger clone, this may be a read error. The chain has TRBV30 and TRBJ2-7, with 8 bases fitting TRBD2. Germline-derived CDR1 and CDR2 are GTSNPN and SVGIG (reference sequence). The CDR3 has 14 amino acids. The CDR3 loop reads CVWSRPGTSREQYF. In DNA form, the CDR3 reads TGTGTCTGGAGCCGGCCCGGGACTAGTCGAGAGCAGTACTTC.

This clone was counted a single time. This chain connects TRBV6-1 to TRBJ2-5; 9 bases fit TRBD2. CDR1 MNHNS and CDR2 SASEGT come from the germline V gene. The CDR3 consists of 14 residues. Unmatched junction bases numbered 2, after V lost 2 bases and J lost 4 bases. CDR3 in amino acids: CASSESGGRETQYF. CDR3 bases: TGTGCCAGCAGTGAAAGCGGGGGGCGAGAGACCCAGTACTTC.

The J gene is TRBJ1-1, the V gene TRBV29-1; TRBD1 might be the D (5 bases). This CDR3 has 11 residues. The V and J ends lost 8 bases and 8 bases respectively, with 15 bases between them. CDR1 SQVTM and CDR2 ANQGSEA come from the germline V gene. The CDR3: CSFGWGLEAFF. The DNA of the CDR3 is TGCAGCTTCGGGTGGGGCCTCGAAGCTTTCTTT.

The chain links TRBV7-3 to TRBJ1-1; 11 bases line up with TRBD1. The CDR3 has 14 residues. V lost 5 bases and J lost 4; bases outside the gene matches: 3. Looked up from germline, CDR1 is SGHTA and CDR2 is FQGTGA. In nucleotides, the CDR3 is TGTGCCAGCAGCCCGGGACAGGGGGGCACTGAAGCTTTCTTT. Translating it yields CASSPGQGGTEAFF.

The chain recombines TRBV28 with TRBJ1-5, with D possibly TRBD1 on 6 matching bases. Germline CDR1 reads MDHEN; CDR2 reads SYDVKM. The CDR3 loop spans 16 amino acids. Deletions cut 3 bases from V and 5 bases from J, with 17 bases between. The CDR3 here is CASSFPLTEGDQPQHF. The CDR3 DNA sequence: TGTGCCAGCAGTTTCCCCCTTACGGAGGGGGATCAGCCCCAGCATTTT.

V usage is TRBV7-2 and J usage is TRBJ2-7; tentatively, D is TRBD1 or TRBD2 (5 bases each). Germline CDR1 and CDR2: SGHTA and FQGNSA. The V end was cut by 0 bases, the J end by 12 bases, with 15 bases between. The CDR3 loop spans 13 amino acids. The CDR3: CASSLAVDGTLYF. In DNA form, the CDR3 reads TGTGCCAGCAGCTTAGCAGTGGACGGGACGTTGTACTTC. The full variable domain, its missing parts supplied by reference TRBV7-2 and TRBJ2-7, is GAGVSQSPSNKVTEKGKDVELRCDPISGHTALYWYRQSLGQGLEFLIYFQGNSAPDKSGLPSDRFSAERTGGSVSTLTIQRTQQEDSAVYLCASSLAVDGTLYFGPGTRLTVT.

The V and J genes are TRBV7-9 and TRBJ2-4, with 8 bases matching TRBD1. The CDR3 extends over 15 amino acids. Germline V CDR1 and CDR2: SEHNR, FQNEAQ (reference sequence). Losses at the gene ends were 5 bases for V and 4 bases for J; bases not matched to a gene: 7. The CDR3 nucleotides read TGTGCCAGCAGCCCCGGGCGACAGGGGAAAAACATTCAGTACTTC. Protein product: CASSPGRQGKNIQYF.